Following are 5 T cell receptor beta chains from one sample sequenced in a study of blood T cell repertoires in COVID-19. Using immunoSEQ multiplex PCR, the repertoire was profiled, and TCRdb retains in-frame clones only, with some absent. Here the sample spans more than 95,000 clones, around 81% being singletons. Sequenced sample: peripheral blood. The receptors shown here come from a man under 40 with COVID-19, enrolled during active disease.

V gene TRBV5-6 combines with J gene TRBJ1-2, with 8 bases aligning to TRBD1. The CDR3 has 14 residues. The germline V gene has CDR1 SGHDT and CDR2 YYEEEE. V lost 7 bases and J lost 1; bases outside the gene matches: 6. The CDR3: CASSGGSRNYGYTF. CDR3 coding DNA: TGTGCCAGCTCAGGGGGCTCCCGTAACTATGGCTACACCTTC.

The chain couples TRBV2 to TRBJ1-5; weak D call: TRBD1 (6 bases). The ends were cut back, 3 bases at V and 6 bases at J, with 9 bases in the middle. The CDR3 consists of 13 residues. The germline CDR1 and CDR2 sequences are SNHLY and FYNNEI. The CDR3 nucleotides are TGTGCCAGCAGTGAGGGGGGGCGTCAGCCCCAGCATTTT. Its protein is CASSEGGRQPQHF.

The chain links TRBV12-3 or TRBV12-4 to TRBJ1-1, with a possible D match to TRBD1 (5 bases). This CDR3 has 13 residues. Trimming left V 5 bases short and J 3 bases short, with 10 bases between. This CDR3 is CASSKGVYTEAFF. CDR3 DNA: TGTGCCAGCAGTAAAGGGGTTTACACTGAAGCTTTCTTT.

The chain carries TRBV5-6 and TRBJ1-1; perhaps TRBD1 as D (5 bases). V was trimmed by 3 bases and J by 2 bases, leaving 14 bases between them. The CDR3 runs 15 residues. Germline CDR1 SGHDT, CDR2 YYEEEE. The CDR3 coding sequence is TGTGCCAGCAGCTCCCCGACAGTCATCAACACTGAAGCTTTCTTT. This codes for CASSSPTVINTEAFF. Together with reference TRBV5-6 and TRBJ1-1, the CDR3 gives the full variable domain: DAGVTQSPTHLIKTRGQQVTLRCSPKSGHDTVSWYQQALGQGPQFIFQYYEEEERQRGNFPDRFSGHQFPNYSSELNVNALLLGDSALYLCASSSPTVINTEAFFGQGTRLTVV.

J is TRBJ1-2 and V is TRBV6-5; TRBD1 agrees at 7 bases. With 0 bases clipped from V and 4 bases from J, the junction kept 2 bases outside the gene matches. The CDR3 is 14 residues long. CDR1 MNHEY and CDR2 SVGAGI come from the germline V gene. CDR3 bases: TGTGCCAGCAGTTACTCCCGGGACAGCTATGGCTACACCTTC. Translation: CASSYSRDSYGYTF.